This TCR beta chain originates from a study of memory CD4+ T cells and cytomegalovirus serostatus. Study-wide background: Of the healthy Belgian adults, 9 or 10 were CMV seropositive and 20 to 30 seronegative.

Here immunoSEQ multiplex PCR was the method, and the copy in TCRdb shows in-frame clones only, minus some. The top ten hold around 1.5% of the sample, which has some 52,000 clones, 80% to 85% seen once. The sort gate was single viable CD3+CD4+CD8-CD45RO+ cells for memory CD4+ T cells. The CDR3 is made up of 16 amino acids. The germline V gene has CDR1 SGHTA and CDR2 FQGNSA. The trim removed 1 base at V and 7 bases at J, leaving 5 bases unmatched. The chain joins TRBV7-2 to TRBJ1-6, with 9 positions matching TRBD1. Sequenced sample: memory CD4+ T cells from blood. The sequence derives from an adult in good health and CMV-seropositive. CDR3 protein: CASSLGTGEWNSPLHF. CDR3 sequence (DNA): TGTGCCAGCAGCTTAGGGACAGGGGAATGGAATTCACCCCTCCACTTT.